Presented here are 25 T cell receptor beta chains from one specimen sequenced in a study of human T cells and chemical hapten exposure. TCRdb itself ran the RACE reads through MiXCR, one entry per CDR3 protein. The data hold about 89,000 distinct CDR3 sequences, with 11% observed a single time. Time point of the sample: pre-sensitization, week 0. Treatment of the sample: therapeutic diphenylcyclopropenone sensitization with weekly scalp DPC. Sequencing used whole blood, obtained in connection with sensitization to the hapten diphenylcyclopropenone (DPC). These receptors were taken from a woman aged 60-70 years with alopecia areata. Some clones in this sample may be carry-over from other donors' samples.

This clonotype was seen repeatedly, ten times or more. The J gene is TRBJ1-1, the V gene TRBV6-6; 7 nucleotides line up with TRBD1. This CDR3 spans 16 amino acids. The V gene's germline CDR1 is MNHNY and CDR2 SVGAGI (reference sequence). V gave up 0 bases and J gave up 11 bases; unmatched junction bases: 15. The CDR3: CASSYSFGQAGSGAFF. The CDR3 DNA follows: TGTGCCAGCAGTTACTCCTTCGGACAGGCGGGGAGCGGGGCTTTCTTT.

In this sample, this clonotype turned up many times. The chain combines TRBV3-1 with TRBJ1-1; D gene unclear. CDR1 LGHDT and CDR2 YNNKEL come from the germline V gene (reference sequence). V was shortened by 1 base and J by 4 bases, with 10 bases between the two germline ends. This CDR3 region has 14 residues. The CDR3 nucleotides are TGTGCCAGCAGCCAAGGGCGTGGGCCCACTGAAGCTTTCTTT. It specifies CASSQGRGPTEAFF. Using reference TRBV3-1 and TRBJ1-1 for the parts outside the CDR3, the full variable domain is DTAVSQTPKYLVTQMGNDKSIKCEQNLGHDTMYWYKQDSKKFLKIMFSYNNKELIINETVPNRFSPKSPDKAHLNLHINSLELGDSAVYFCASSQGRGPTEAFFGQGTRLTVV.

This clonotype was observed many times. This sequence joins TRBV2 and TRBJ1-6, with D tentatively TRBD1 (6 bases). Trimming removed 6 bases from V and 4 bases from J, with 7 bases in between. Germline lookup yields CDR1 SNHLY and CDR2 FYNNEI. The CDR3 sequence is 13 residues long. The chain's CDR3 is CASRDSYNSPLHF. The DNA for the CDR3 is TGTGCCAGCAGGGACAGTTATAATTCACCCCTCCACTTT.

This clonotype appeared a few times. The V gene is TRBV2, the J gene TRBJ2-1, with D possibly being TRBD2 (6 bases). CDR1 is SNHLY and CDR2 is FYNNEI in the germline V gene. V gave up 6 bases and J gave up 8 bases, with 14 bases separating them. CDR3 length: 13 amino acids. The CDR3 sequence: CASRRLVPDEQFF. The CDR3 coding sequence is TGTGCCAGCAGGAGACTAGTTCCAGATGAGCAGTTCTTC. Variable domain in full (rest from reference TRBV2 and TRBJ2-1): EPEVTQTPSHQVTQMGQEVILRCVPISNHLYFYWYRQILGQKVEFLVSFYNNEISEKSEIFDDQFSVERPDGSNFTLKIRSTKLEDSAMYFCASRRLVPDEQFFGPGTRLTVL.

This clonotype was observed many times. CDR3 amino acids: CASSLSGPHEQFF. Written as DNA, the CDR3 is TGTGCCAGCAGTTTAAGTGGGCCCCATGAGCAGTTCTTC. V gene TRBV27 combines with J gene TRBJ2-1; D unclear. Germline-derived CDR1 and CDR2 are MNHEY and SMNVEV (reference sequence). V was shortened by 2 bases and J by 8 bases, with 10 bases between the two germline ends. CDR3 size: 13 residues.

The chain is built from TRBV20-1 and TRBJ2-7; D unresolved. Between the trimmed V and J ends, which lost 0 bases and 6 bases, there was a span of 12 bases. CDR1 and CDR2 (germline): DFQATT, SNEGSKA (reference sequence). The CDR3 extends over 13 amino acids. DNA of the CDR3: TGCAGTGCTAGAGAAAGGAACGTTGGCGAGCAGTACTTC. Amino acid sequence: CSARERNVGEQYF.

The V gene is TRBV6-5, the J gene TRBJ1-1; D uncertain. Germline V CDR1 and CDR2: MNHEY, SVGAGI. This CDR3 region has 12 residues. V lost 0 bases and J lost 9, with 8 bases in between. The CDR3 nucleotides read TGTGCCAGCAGTTACTCTAGGGCTAAAGCTTTCTTT. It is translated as CASSYSRAKAFF.

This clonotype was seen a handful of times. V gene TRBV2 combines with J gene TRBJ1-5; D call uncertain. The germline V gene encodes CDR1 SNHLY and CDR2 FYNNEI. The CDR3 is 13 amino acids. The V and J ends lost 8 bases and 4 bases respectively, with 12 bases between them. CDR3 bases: TGTGCCAGCCAAGGGTGGCGGAATCAGCCCCAGCATTTT. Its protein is CASQGWRNQPQHF.

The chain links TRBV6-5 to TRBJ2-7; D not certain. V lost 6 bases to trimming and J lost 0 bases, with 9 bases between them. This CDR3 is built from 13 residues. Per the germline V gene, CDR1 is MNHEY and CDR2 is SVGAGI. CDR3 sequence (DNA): TGTGCCAGCAGAGCCCCGGGCTCCTACGAGCAGTACTTC. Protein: CASRAPGSYEQYF.

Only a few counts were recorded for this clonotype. The CDR3 spells CSAARSGNQPQHF. As DNA, the CDR3 is TGCAGCGCTGCAAGATCCGGCAATCAGCCCCAGCATTTT. This chain uses TRBV29-1 with TRBJ1-5; D is unresolved. Trimming took off 7 bases at V and 2 bases at J, with 12 bases between the two ends. This CDR3 has 13 residues. CDR1 is SQVTM, CDR2 ANQGSEA, per germline.

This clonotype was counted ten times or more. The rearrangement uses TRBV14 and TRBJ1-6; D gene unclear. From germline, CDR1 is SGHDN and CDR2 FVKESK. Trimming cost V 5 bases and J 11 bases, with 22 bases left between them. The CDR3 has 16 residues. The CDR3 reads CASSSWEVGENPPLHF. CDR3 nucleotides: TGTGCCAGCAGCTCCTGGGAAGTCGGGGAGAATCCACCCCTCCACTTT. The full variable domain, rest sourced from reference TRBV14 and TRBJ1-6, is EAGVTQFPSHSVIEKGQTVTLRCDPISGHDNLYWYRRVMGKEIKFLLHFVKESKQDESGMPNNRFLAERTGGTYSTLKVQPAELEDSGVYFCASSSWEVGENPPLHFGNGTRLTVT.

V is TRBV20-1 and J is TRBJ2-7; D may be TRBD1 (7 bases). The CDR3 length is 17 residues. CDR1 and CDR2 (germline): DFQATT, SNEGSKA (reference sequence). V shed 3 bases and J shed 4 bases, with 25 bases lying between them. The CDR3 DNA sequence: TGCAGTGCTAGCGAAAGGAGGGACAGCGGAATGCGTTACGAGCAGTACTTC. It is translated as CSASERRDSGMRYEQYF.

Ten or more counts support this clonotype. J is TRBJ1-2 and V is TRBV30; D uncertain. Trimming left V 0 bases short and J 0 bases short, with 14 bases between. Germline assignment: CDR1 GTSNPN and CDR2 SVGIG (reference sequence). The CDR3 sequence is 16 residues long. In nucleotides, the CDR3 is TGTGCCTGGAGTGTACGAGCGGCGGGAGCTAACTATGGCTACACCTTC. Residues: CAWSVRAAGANYGYTF. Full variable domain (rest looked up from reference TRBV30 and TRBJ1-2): SQTIHQWPATLVQPVGSPLSLECTVEGTSNPNLYWYRQAAGRGLQLLFYSVGIGQISSEVPQNLSASRPQDRQFILSSKKLLLSDSGFYLCAWSVRAAGANYGYTFGSGTRLTVV.

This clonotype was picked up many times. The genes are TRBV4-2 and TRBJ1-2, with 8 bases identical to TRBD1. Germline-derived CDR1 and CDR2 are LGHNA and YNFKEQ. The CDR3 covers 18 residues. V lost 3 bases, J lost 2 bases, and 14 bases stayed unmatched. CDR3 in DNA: TGTGCCAGCAGCCACCAAGGTCGCCTCGACAGGGGCAACTATGGCTACACCTTC. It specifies CASSHQGRLDRGNYGYTF.

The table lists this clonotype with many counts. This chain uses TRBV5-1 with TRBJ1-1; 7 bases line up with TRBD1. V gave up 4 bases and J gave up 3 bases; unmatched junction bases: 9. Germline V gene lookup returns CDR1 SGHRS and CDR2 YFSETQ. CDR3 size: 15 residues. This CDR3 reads CASSHDRVGYTEAFF. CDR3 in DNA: TGCGCCAGCAGCCACGACAGGGTAGGATACACTGAAGCTTTCTTT.

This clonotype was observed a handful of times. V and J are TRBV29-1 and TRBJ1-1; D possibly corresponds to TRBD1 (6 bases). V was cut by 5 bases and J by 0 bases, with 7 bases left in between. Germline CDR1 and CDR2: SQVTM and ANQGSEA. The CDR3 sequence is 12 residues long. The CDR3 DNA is TGCAGCGTTTGGACAGTGAACACTGAAGCTTTCTTT. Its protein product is CSVWTVNTEAFF.

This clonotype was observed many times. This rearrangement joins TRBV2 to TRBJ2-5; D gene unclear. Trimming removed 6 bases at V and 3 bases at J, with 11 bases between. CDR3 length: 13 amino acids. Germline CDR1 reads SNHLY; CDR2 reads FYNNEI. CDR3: CASRAGVKETQYF. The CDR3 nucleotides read TGTGCCAGCAGAGCTGGGGTAAAAGAGACCCAGTACTTC.

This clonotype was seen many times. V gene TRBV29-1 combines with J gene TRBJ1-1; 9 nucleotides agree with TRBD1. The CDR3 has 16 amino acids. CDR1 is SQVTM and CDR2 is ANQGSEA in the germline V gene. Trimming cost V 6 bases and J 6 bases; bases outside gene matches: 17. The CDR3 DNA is TGCAGCGTCCCCGGACAGGGGCTCCACTCCGGGCCTGAAGCTTTCTTT. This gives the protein CSVPGQGLHSGPEAFF.

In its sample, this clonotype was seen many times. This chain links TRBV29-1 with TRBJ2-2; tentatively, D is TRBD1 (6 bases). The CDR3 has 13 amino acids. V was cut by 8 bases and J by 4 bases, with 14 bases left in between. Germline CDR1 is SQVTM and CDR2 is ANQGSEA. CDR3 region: CSNGRGSTGELFF. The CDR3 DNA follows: TGCAGCAACGGCAGGGGTAGCACCGGGGAGCTGTTTTTT.

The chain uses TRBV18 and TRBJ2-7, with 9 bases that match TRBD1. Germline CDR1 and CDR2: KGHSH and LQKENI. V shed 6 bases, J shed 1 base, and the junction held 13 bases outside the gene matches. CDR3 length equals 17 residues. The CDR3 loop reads CASSRNGGQGGSYEQYF. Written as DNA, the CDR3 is TGTGCCAGCTCCCGAAACGGGGGACAGGGAGGATCCTACGAGCAGTACTTC.

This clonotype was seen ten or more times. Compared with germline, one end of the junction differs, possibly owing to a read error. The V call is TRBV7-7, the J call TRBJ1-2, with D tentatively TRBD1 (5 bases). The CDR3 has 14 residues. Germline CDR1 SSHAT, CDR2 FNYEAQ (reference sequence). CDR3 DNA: TGTGCTAGCAGCCAGGGACCGACGAACTATGGCTACACCTTC. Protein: CASSQGPTNYGYTF.

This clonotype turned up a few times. This CDR3 reads CSARDPTGSNSYEQYF. DNA of the CDR3: TGCAGTGCTAGAGATCCGACAGGGAGCAACTCCTACGAGCAGTACTTC. This rearrangement joins TRBV20-1 to TRBJ2-7; 7 nucleotides line up with TRBD1. V shed 0 bases, J shed 0 bases, and the junction held 8 bases outside the gene matches. The CDR3 has 16 amino acids. CDR1 DFQATT and CDR2 SNEGSKA come from the germline V gene (reference sequence).

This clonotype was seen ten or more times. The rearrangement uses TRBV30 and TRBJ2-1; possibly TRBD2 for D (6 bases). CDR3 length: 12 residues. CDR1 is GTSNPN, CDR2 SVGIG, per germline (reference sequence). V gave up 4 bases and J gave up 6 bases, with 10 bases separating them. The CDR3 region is CAWTGLINEQFF. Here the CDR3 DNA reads TGTGCCTGGACGGGACTTATCAATGAGCAGTTCTTC.

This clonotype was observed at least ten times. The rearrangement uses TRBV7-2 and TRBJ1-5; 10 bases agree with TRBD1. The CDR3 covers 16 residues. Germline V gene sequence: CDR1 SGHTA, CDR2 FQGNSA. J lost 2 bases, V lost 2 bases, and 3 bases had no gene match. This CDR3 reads CASSLWDRGGNQPQHF. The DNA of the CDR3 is TGTGCCAGCAGCTTATGGGACAGGGGTGGCAATCAGCCCCAGCATTTT.

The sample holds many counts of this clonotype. The CDR3 bases are TGTGCCAGCAGTTTAGGGACCGATGGCTACACCTTC. It specifies CASSLGTDGYTF. This chain links TRBV12-3 or TRBV12-4 with TRBJ1-2; D is undetermined. The V gene lost 1 base and the J gene lost 6 bases, with 6 bases spanning the gap. CDR3 length: 12 residues.